Listed below are T cell receptor beta chains from one sample, sequenced in a study of early T cells in non-severe SARS-CoV-2 infection. TCRdb independently ran MiXCR on the 5' RACE reads; one entry per CDR3 protein. The sample shows 75,000 to 100,000 distinct CDR3 sequences, around 14% of them seen only once. Sequenced input: whole blood. The receptors here all came from an adult who was a healthcare worker with PCR-confirmed SARS-CoV-2 infection or an uninfected control (not recorded which). Each CDR3 is given with its conserved first and last residue. Each record gives: D gene, CDR3 length, clone size, V gene, J gene, CDR3 protein, CDR3 DNA. A D gene is named only where the DNA matches it firmly. Clone size is given for some rows only: seen once, a few or many times, or a class if the clone is expanded.

D: .; length: 13; size: .; V: TRBV28; J: TRBJ2-7; CDR3: CASSLADPYEQYF; DNA: TGTGCCAGCAGTTTAGCGGACCCCTACGAGCAGTACTTC
D: .; length: 13; size: .; V: TRBV7-9; J: TRBJ2-1; CDR3: CASTIRENNEQFF; DNA: TGTGCCAGCACCATACGGGAGAACAATGAGCAGTTCTTC
D: TRBD2; length: 15; size: .; V: TRBV29-1; J: TRBJ2-3; CDR3: CSIKVAGGNTDTQYF; DNA: TGCAGCATTAAAGTAGCGGGAGGCAACACAGATACGCAGTATTTT
D: .; length: 16; size: few; V: TRBV4-2; J: TRBJ2-1; CDR3: CASSQESGFVVIEQFF; DNA: TGTGCCAGCAGCCAAGAGTCCGGGTTTGTCGTTATTGAGCAGTTCTTC
D: .; length: 12; size: many; V: TRBV5-1; J: TRBJ2-1; CDR3: CASSRTHNEQFF; DNA: TGCGCCAGCAGCCGGACGCACAATGAGCAGTTCTTC
D: .; length: 11; size: .; V: TRBV20-1; J: TRBJ2-3; CDR3: CSASDPHTQYF; DNA: TGCAGTGCATCCGACCCCCATACGCAGTATTTT
D: .; length: 13; size: many; V: TRBV3-1; J: TRBJ2-5; CDR3: CASSPIGQETQYF; DNA: TGTGCCAGCAGCCCCATAGGACAAGAGACCCAGTACTTC
D: .; length: 14; size: many; V: TRBV29-1; J: TRBJ2-1; CDR3: CSALLQSAGNEQFF; DNA: TGCAGCGCCTTACTTCAATCGGCAGGCAATGAGCAGTTCTTC
D: .; length: 13; size: .; V: TRBV20-1; J: TRBJ2-2; CDR3: CSAEGTNTGELFF; DNA: TGCAGTGCGGAGGGGACTAACACCGGGGAGCTGTTTTTT
D: TRBD2; length: 21; size: few; V: TRBV7-3; J: TRBJ2-1; CDR3: CASSSPAGGPSGRDYYNEQFF; DNA: TGTGCCAGCAGCTCGCCCGCAGGGGGTCCTAGCGGGAGGGATTACTACAATGAGCAGTTCTTC
D: .; length: 12; size: many; V: TRBV30; J: TRBJ2-3; CDR3: CAWSGKPDTQYF; DNA: TGTGCCTGGAGTGGGAAGCCCGATACGCAGTATTTT
D: .; length: 12; size: many; V: TRBV27; J: TRBJ2-2; CDR3: CASGINTGELFF; DNA: TGTGCCAGCGGTATAAACACCGGGGAGCTGTTTTTT
D: .; length: 11; size: .; V: TRBV29-1; J: TRBJ2-2; CDR3: CSGRVTGELFF; DNA: TGCAGTGGGAGAGTCACCGGGGAGCTGTTTTTT
D: .; length: 14; size: .; V: TRBV18; J: TRBJ1-1; CDR3: CASSLQTENTEAFF; DNA: TGTGCCAGCTCCCTCCAGACAGAGAACACTGAAGCTTTCTTT
D: .; length: 16; size: .; V: TRBV4-3; J: TRBJ2-4; CDR3: CASSQGSTITKNIQYF; DNA: TGCGCCAGCAGCCAAGGGAGTACTATCACCAAAAACATTCAGTACTTC
D: .; length: 13; size: few; V: TRBV29-1; J: TRBJ1-1; CDR3: CSVVRRLNTEAFF; DNA: TGCAGCGTTGTTCGTAGATTGAACACTGAAGCTTTCTTT
D: TRBD1; length: 14; size: .; V: TRBV18; J: TRBJ2-7; CDR3: CASSPGTGMNEQYF; DNA: TGTGCCAGCTCACCCGGGACAGGGATGAACGAGCAGTACTTC
D: .; length: 15; size: many; V: TRBV24-1; J: TRBJ1-2; CDR3: CATSDSGRANYGYTF; DNA: TGTGCCACCAGTGATTCCGGCAGAGCTAACTATGGCTACACCTTC
D: .; length: 14; size: few; V: TRBV7-2; J: TRBJ2-5; CDR3: CASSLVWTKETQYF; DNA: TGTGCCAGCAGCTTAGTGTGGACTAAAGAGACCCAGTACTTC
D: .; length: 14; size: .; V: TRBV24-1; J: TRBJ2-3; CDR3: CATSAWPSTDTQYF; DNA: TGTGCCACCAGTGCTTGGCCTAGCACAGATACGCAGTATTTT
D: .; length: 13; size: .; V: TRBV7-9; J: TRBJ1-1; CDR3: CASSLDRRTEAFF; DNA: TGTGCCAGCAGCTTAGATCGGAGGACTGAAGCTTTCTTT
D: .; length: 13; size: .; V: TRBV11-2; J: TRBJ2-3; CDR3: CAGNPPGTDTQYF; DNA: TGTGCCGGCAACCCCCCGGGGACAGATACGCAGTATTTT
D: .; length: 14; size: few; V: TRBV28; J: TRBJ2-7; CDR3: CASSPGTLGYEQYF; DNA: TGTGCCAGCAGTCCCGGGACACTTGGCTACGAGCAGTACTTC
D: TRBD1; length: 15; size: .; V: TRBV6-6; J: TRBJ1-5; CDR3: CAGSYDDRGSQPQHF; DNA: TGTGCCGGCAGTTACGATGACAGGGGGAGTCAGCCCCAGCATTTT
D: .; length: 17; size: .; V: TRBV5-1; J: TRBJ2-1; CDR3: CASSLLPDQSSYNEQFF; DNA: TGCGCCAGCAGCTTGTTACCGGACCAGAGCTCCTACAATGAGCAGTTCTTC
D: .; length: 12; size: few; V: TRBV28; J: TRBJ2-4; CDR3: CASNLIEDIQYF; DNA: TGTGCCAGCAACCTGATCGAGGACATTCAGTACTTC
D: .; length: 16; size: few; V: TRBV5-1; J: TRBJ2-2; CDR3: CASSLDYPVSAGELFF; DNA: TGCGCCAGCAGCCTCGACTACCCAGTGTCGGCCGGGGAGCTGTTTTTT
D: TRBD2; length: 18; size: few; V: TRBV7-2; J: TRBJ2-5; CDR3: CASSLGRTSGSVQETQYF; DNA: TGTGCCAGCAGCTTAGGGAGGACTAGCGGGAGTGTCCAAGAGACCCAGTACTTC
D: .; length: 15; size: .; V: TRBV23-1; J: TRBJ2-4; CDR3: CASSQSTGTKNIQYF; DNA: TGCGCCAGCAGTCAATCGACTGGGACCAAAAACATTCAGTACTTC
D: .; length: 14; size: .; V: TRBV20-1; J: TRBJ2-1; CDR3: CSAIPPDYFNEQFF; DNA: TGCAGTGCTATCCCCCCGGACTACTTCAATGAGCAGTTCTTC
D: TRBD2; length: 18; size: many; V: TRBV7-6; J: TRBJ2-3; CDR3: CASSLAPGTSTSTDTQYF; DNA: TGTGCCAGCAGCTTAGCCCCCGGGACTAGCACTTCCACAGATACGCAGTATTTT
D: TRBD1; length: 13; size: few; V: TRBV20-1; J: TRBJ2-7; CDR3: CSAADREYHEQYF; DNA: TGCAGTGCTGCCGACAGGGAATACCACGAGCAGTACTTC
D: .; length: 13; size: few; V: TRBV27; J: TRBJ2-1; CDR3: CASSLGSWDEQFF; DNA: TGTGCCAGCAGTTTAGGCAGTTGGGACGAGCAGTTCTTC
D: TRBD1; length: 17; size: few; V: TRBV15; J: TRBJ1-3; CDR3: CATSRVVRQGVGNTIYF; DNA: TGTGCCACCAGCAGAGTCGTGAGACAGGGAGTTGGAAACACCATATATTTT
D: .; length: 13; size: few; V: TRBV7-2; J: TRBJ2-1; CDR3: CASRTAWVDEQFF; DNA: TGTGCCAGCAGAACAGCCTGGGTAGATGAGCAGTTCTTC
D: TRBD1; length: 15; size: few; V: TRBV11-2; J: TRBJ2-4; CDR3: CASSLVKDRGYIQYF; DNA: TGTGCCAGCAGTCTAGTAAAGGACAGGGGGTACATTCAGTACTTC
D: .; length: 11; size: .; V: TRBV29-1; J: TRBJ2-3; CDR3: CSVRAGDTQYF; DNA: TGCAGCGTGAGAGCCGGAGATACGCAGTATTTT
D: TRBD1; length: 12; size: .; V: TRBV27; J: TRBJ2-1; CDR3: CAIKTGANEQFF; DNA: TGTGCCATAAAAACAGGGGCGAATGAGCAGTTCTTC
D: TRBD2; length: 16; size: few; V: TRBV28; J: TRBJ2-4; CDR3: CASSLGGRLAKNIQYF; DNA: TGTGCCAGCAGTTTGGGCGGGAGACTGGCCAAAAACATTCAGTACTTC
D: .; length: 14; size: many; V: TRBV9; J: TRBJ2-1; CDR3: CASSVRGTYNEQFF; DNA: TGTGCCAGCAGCGTAAGAGGGACCTACAATGAGCAGTTCTTC
D: .; length: 11; size: .; V: TRBV20-1; J: TRBJ2-1; CDR3: CSANRLNEQFF; DNA: TGCAGTGCTAACCGGCTCAATGAGCAGTTCTTC
D: TRBD1; length: 15; size: .; V: TRBV12-3/TRBV12-4; J: TRBJ2-7; CDR3: CANSSRDRVIYEQYF; DNA: TGTGCCAACAGTTCCCGGGACAGGGTCATCTACGAGCAGTACTTC
D: .; length: 14; size: .; V: TRBV29-1; J: TRBJ2-1; CDR3: CSVEGRFVENEQFF; DNA: TGCAGCGTTGAAGGGAGATTTGTGGAGAATGAGCAGTTCTTC
D: .; length: 13; size: few; V: TRBV30; J: TRBJ2-3; CDR3: CAWSVHRADTQYF; DNA: TGTGCCTGGAGTGTACACAGGGCAGATACGCAGTATTTT
D: .; length: 15; size: .; V: TRBV28; J: TRBJ2-1; CDR3: CASSPPASSYNEQFF; DNA: TGTGCCAGCTCCCCCCCTGCCAGCTCCTACAATGAGCAGTTCTTC
D: TRBD2; length: 16; size: .; V: TRBV6-5; J: TRBJ2-7; CDR3: CASNDPGAGGLYEQYF; DNA: TGTGCCAGCAACGACCCTGGGGCGGGAGGTCTATACGAGCAGTACTTC
D: .; length: 14; size: few; V: TRBV7-2; J: TRBJ2-3; CDR3: CASSLVRVGDTQYF; DNA: TGTGCCAGCAGCTTAGTTAGGGTGGGAGATACGCAGTATTTT
D: TRBD2; length: 14; size: .; V: TRBV9; J: TRBJ2-7; CDR3: CVSSSSGSINEQYF; DNA: TGTGTCAGCAGCTCTAGCGGGAGTATTAACGAGCAGTACTTC
D: TRBD2; length: 16; size: few; V: TRBV6-5; J: TRBJ2-5; CDR3: CASSPLLAGVYETQYF; DNA: TGTGCCAGCAGTCCCTTGCTAGCGGGAGTTTACGAGACCCAGTACTTC
D: .; length: 18; size: many; V: TRBV6-5; J: TRBJ1-1; CDR3: CASSYSSFWGAGEAEAFF; DNA: TGTGCCAGCAGTTACTCGTCGTTCTGGGGGGCGGGCGAAGCCGAAGCTTTCTTT
D: TRBD2; length: 16; size: .; V: TRBV2; J: TRBJ2-1; CDR3: CASSYSGRATGNEQFF; DNA: TGTGCCAGCAGTTATAGCGGGAGGGCAACGGGGAATGAGCAGTTCTTC
D: .; length: 14; size: .; V: TRBV29-1; J: TRBJ1-1; CDR3: CSVVGEVVFTEAFF; DNA: TGCAGCGTTGTAGGGGAGGTTGTATTCACTGAAGCTTTCTTT
D: .; length: 13; size: few; V: TRBV29-1; J: TRBJ1-2; CDR3: CSAMTGYDYGYTF; DNA: TGCAGCGCCATGACAGGATACGACTATGGCTACACCTTC
D: .; length: 15; size: many; V: TRBV28; J: TRBJ2-7; CDR3: CASSFDAAGSYEQYF; DNA: TGTGCCAGCAGTTTCGATGCGGCGGGCTCCTACGAGCAGTACTTC
D: .; length: 13; size: .; V: TRBV5-1; J: TRBJ1-2; CDR3: CASSTQGGYGYTF; DNA: TGCGCCAGCAGCACACAGGGAGGCTATGGCTACACCTTC
D: TRBD1; length: 14; size: .; V: TRBV19; J: TRBJ2-7; CDR3: CASSMGDRGYEQYF; DNA: TGTGCCAGTAGTATGGGGGACAGGGGCTACGAGCAGTACTTC
D: TRBD2; length: 14; size: few; V: TRBV20-1; J: TRBJ2-5; CDR3: CSARGLAVQETQYF; DNA: TGCAGTGCTAGAGGACTAGCGGTCCAAGAGACCCAGTACTTC
D: TRBD1; length: 14; size: .; V: TRBV7-2; J: TRBJ2-7; CDR3: CASSSRTGDYEQYF; DNA: TGTGCCAGCAGCTCCCGGACAGGAGACTACGAGCAGTACTTC
D: TRBD1; length: 14; size: .; V: TRBV2; J: TRBJ2-1; CDR3: CASRGDRMDNEQFF; DNA: TGTGCCAGCAGGGGGGACAGGATGGATAATGAGCAGTTCTTC
D: TRBD1; length: 17; size: .; V: TRBV6-6; J: TRBJ1-5; CDR3: CASTDRQGVMSNQPQHF; DNA: TGTGCCAGCACCGACCGACAGGGGGTAATGAGCAATCAGCCCCAGCATTTT